A selection of T cell receptor beta chains follows, all from one sample in a study of shared clonotypes between healthy human individuals. Assay: immunoSEQ multiplex PCR; the TCRdb copy retains only in-frame clones and omits some. Of 500,000 to 550,000 clones in the sample, more than 95% were seen once. The sequenced sample was naive CD4+ T cells sorted from blood. These TCRs come from a woman aged 25 to 45 in good health. Both conserved end residues are part of each CDR3. The D gene is left open where the match is weak. For some rows the clone size is stated as once, few or many, or as a class when expanded; others skip it.

clone size: .
J gene: TRBJ1-4
V gene: TRBV13
D gene: TRBD1
CDR3 protein: CASSLGGTGYPTNEKLFF
CDR3 DNA: TGTGCCAGCAGCTTAGGAGGGACAGGGTACCCAACTAATGAAAAACTGTTTTTT

clone size: .
J gene: TRBJ2-1
V gene: TRBV29-1
D gene: TRBD2
CDR3 protein: CSPRGGLAGVSSYNEQFF
CDR3 DNA: TGCAGCCCCAGGGGGGGCCTAGCGGGAGTAAGTTCCTACAATGAGCAGTTCTTC

clone size: .
J gene: TRBJ2-7
V gene: TRBV28
D gene: .
CDR3 protein: CASRPGPSYEQYF
CDR3 DNA: TGTGCCAGCAGGCCAGGACCGTCCTACGAGCAGTACTTC

clone size: .
J gene: TRBJ1-4
V gene: TRBV6-1
D gene: .
CDR3 protein: CASSDTGGPNEKLFF
CDR3 DNA: TGTGCCAGCAGTGATACGGGGGGTCCTAATGAAAAACTGTTTTTT

clone size: .
J gene: TRBJ1-4
V gene: TRBV28
D gene: .
CDR3 protein: CASSTPGKIEKLFF
CDR3 DNA: TGTGCCAGCAGCACCCCGGGGAAGATTGAAAAACTGTTTTTT

clone size: .
J gene: TRBJ1-1
V gene: TRBV28
D gene: TRBD1
CDR3 protein: CASSPGQGAGEAFF
CDR3 DNA: TGTGCCAGCAGTCCCGGACAGGGGGCCGGTGAAGCTTTCTTT

clone size: .
J gene: TRBJ2-5
V gene: TRBV7-3
D gene: TRBD2
CDR3 protein: CASSAGLAGGQETQYF
CDR3 DNA: TGTGCCAGCAGCGCCGGACTAGCGGGAGGACAAGAGACCCAGTACTTC

clone size: .
J gene: TRBJ2-3
V gene: TRBV28
D gene: .
CDR3 protein: CASSLSGTDTQYF
CDR3 DNA: TGTGCCAGCAGTTTATCGGGGACAGATACGCAGTATTTT

clone size: .
J gene: TRBJ2-7
V gene: TRBV6-4
D gene: .
CDR3 protein: CASSRAANGYEQYF
CDR3 DNA: TGTGCCAGCAGTCGTGCGGCAAACGGCTACGAGCAGTACTTC

clone size: .
J gene: TRBJ2-2
V gene: TRBV27
D gene: TRBD1
CDR3 protein: CASSLRQGRVSNTGELFF
CDR3 DNA: TGTGCCAGCAGTCTCAGACAGGGTCGAGTATCGAACACCGGGGAGCTGTTTTTT

clone size: .
J gene: TRBJ2-7
V gene: TRBV6-1
D gene: TRBD2
CDR3 protein: CASKAGGSEQYF
CDR3 DNA: TGTGCCAGCAAAGCGGGAGGCTCCGAGCAGTACTTC

clone size: .
J gene: TRBJ2-7
V gene: TRBV6-1
D gene: TRBD1
CDR3 protein: CASRMDRAGEQYF
CDR3 DNA: TGTGCCAGCAGAATGGACAGGGCGGGGGAGCAGTACTTC

clone size: once
J gene: TRBJ2-2
V gene: TRBV10-2
D gene: .
CDR3 protein: CASVDLQPNTGELFF
CDR3 DNA: TGCGCCAGCGTTGACCTACAGCCGAACACCGGGGAGCTGTTTTTT